A single sample gave rise to the 14 T cell receptor beta chains below, sequenced in a study of OX40 agonist ivuxolimab in advanced cancers. Only in-frame clones appear in the TCRdb table, and some are missing; sequencing was by immunoSEQ multiplex PCR. This table holds 100,000 to 120,000 clones, 91% found once. The sample in question was CD4+ or CD8+ T cells sorted from blood, obtained in a trial of the OX40 agonist ivuxolimab. The receptor set was obtained from an adult with an advanced solid tumor such as melanoma, head and neck, liver or kidney cancer.

The genes are TRBV11-1 and TRBJ2-3, with D hard to call. This CDR3 contains 15 residues. The germline gives CDR1 SGHAT, CDR2 FQDESV (reference sequence). V was shortened by 5 bases and J by 3 bases, with 15 bases between the two germline ends. The DNA of the CDR3 is TGTGCCAGCAGCCCGGGTAGTCATGGGACAGATACGCAGTATTTT. This codes for CASSPGSHGTDTQYF.

The CDR3 DNA sequence: TGCGCCAGCAGCTCCGGGACTAGCAGTTACAATGAGCAGTTCTTC. It translates to CASSSGTSSYNEQFF. The chain combines TRBV5-1 with TRBJ2-1; 9 positions match TRBD2. The germline gives CDR1 SGHRS, CDR2 YFSETQ. The CDR3 consists of 15 residues. With V trimmed by 3 bases and J by 4 bases, 5 bases remained unmatched.

The chain carries TRBV10-1 and TRBJ2-7; the D is unclear. The CDR3 is 12 amino acids. CDR1 is WNHNN, CDR2 SYGVQD, per germline (reference sequence). V was clipped by 4 bases and J by 4 bases, with 8 bases between them. CDR3 coding DNA: TGCGCCAGCAGTGGCCAAGGGTACGAGCAGTACTTC. Translating gives CASSGQGYEQYF.

The chain is built from TRBV19 and TRBJ2-7; D gene ambiguous. CDR3 length equals 14 residues. Germline V gives CDR1 LNHDA, CDR2 SQIVND (reference sequence). V lost 6 bases to trimming and J lost 2 bases, with 14 bases between them. CDR3 residues: CASSNTYGAYEQYF. CDR3 bases: TGTGCCAGTAGCAACACCTACGGTGCCTACGAGCAGTACTTC.

The V call is TRBV9, the J call TRBJ2-7; the D gene is possibly TRBD1 (5 bases). CDR1 and CDR2 from the germline V gene are SGDLS and YYNGEE. This CDR3 spans 14 amino acids. The V end lost 0 bases, the J end lost 2 bases, and 9 bases lay between the germline ends. The CDR3 coding sequence is TGTGCCAGCAGCGTAGAGGGGCGCGCCTACGAGCAGTACTTC. This translates into CASSVEGRAYEQYF.

The chain employs TRBV4-1 and TRBJ1-1, with D hard to call. CDR1 MGHRA and CDR2 YSYEKL come from the germline V gene. The CDR3 is 13 residues long. The ends were cut back, 2 bases at V and 8 bases at J, with 12 bases in the middle. The CDR3 protein is CASSQKWAAEAFF. CDR3 nucleotide sequence: TGCGCCAGCAGCCAAAAATGGGCAGCCGAAGCTTTCTTT.

The chain couples TRBV7-3 to TRBJ1-1; D may be TRBD1 (6 bases). The germline V gene has CDR1 SGHTA and CDR2 FQGTGA. V was shortened by 4 bases and J by 4 bases, with 13 bases between the two germline ends. The CDR3 length is 14 residues. This CDR3 reads CASSSQGGSTEAFF. The CDR3 DNA reads as TGTGCCAGCAGCTCACAGGGTGGAAGCACTGAAGCTTTCTTT.

The chain has TRBV19 and TRBJ2-3; 9 bases agree with TRBD1. CDR1 LNHDA and CDR2 SQIVND come from the germline V gene (reference sequence). Germline trimming cut 6 bases from V and 3 bases from J; bases unmatched to any gene: 10. The CDR3 is 16 residues long. CDR3 nucleotides: TGTGCCAGTAGAGTAACCGGGACAGGGCGTACAGATACGCAGTATTTT. Translating gives CASRVTGTGRTDTQYF.

The rearrangement joins TRBV21-1 to TRBJ2-7. TRBV21-1 has pseudogene status. This CDR3 contains 16 residues. The CDR3 sequence is CARSRRGSSTTYEQYF. The CDR3 coding sequence is TGTGCCAGGTCGCGGAGGGGGAGCTCTACCACCTACGAGCAGTACTTC.

The V call is TRBV7-2, the J call TRBJ1-1; D unclear. Trimming removed 2 bases at V and 11 bases at J, with 9 bases between. The length of the CDR3 is 11 residues. Germline CDR1 and CDR2: SGHTA and FQGNSA. The CDR3 nucleotides are TGTGCCAGCAGCTTAAGGTTCGGGGCTTTCTTT. It specifies CASSLRFGAFF.

The chain uses TRBV11-3 and TRBJ2-7; tentatively, D is TRBD1 (5 bases). Looked up from germline, CDR1 is SGHNT and CDR2 is YENEEA. Trimming left V 4 bases short and J 1 base short, with 11 bases between. CDR3 length: 14 residues. This CDR3 is CASSSTEFSYEQYF. The DNA of the CDR3 is TGTGCCAGCAGCTCGACAGAGTTTTCCTACGAGCAGTACTTC.

The J gene is TRBJ1-6, the V gene TRBV30; 9 bases are shared with TRBD1. Germline V gene data show CDR1 as GTSNPN and CDR2 as SVGIG (reference sequence). The V segment lost 7 bases and the J segment 11 bases; nucleotides outside the gene matches: 18. The CDR3 consists of 16 residues. The CDR3 nucleotides are TGTGCCTCAACATTTGGGGCGGGACAGGGTCATCCACCCCTCCACTTT. Encoded protein: CASTFGAGQGHPPLHF. Based on the CDR3 plus reference TRBV30 and TRBJ1-6, the full variable domain is SQTIHQWPATLVQPVGSPLSLECTVEGTSNPNLYWYRQAAGRGLQLLFYSVGIGQISSEVPQNLSASRPQDRQFILSSKKLLLSDSGFYLCASTFGAGQGHPPLHFGNGTRLTVT.

The V and J genes are TRBV5-1 and TRBJ1-2; no clear D. The CDR3 runs 14 residues. CDR1 is SGHRS and CDR2 is YFSETQ in the germline V gene. V lost 0 bases and J 0 bases, leaving 6 bases between the germline ends. CDR3 DNA: TGCGCCAGCAGCTTGGACGGGACTAACTATGGCTACACCTTC. This translates into CASSLDGTNYGYTF.

The gene calls are TRBV11-2 and TRBJ2-3; TRBD2 matches at 10 bases. The trim removed 1 base at V and 6 bases at J, leaving 4 bases unmatched. Looked up from germline, CDR1 is SGHAT and CDR2 is FQNNGV. The CDR3 is 15 amino acids. CDR3 DNA: TGTGCCAGCAGCTTAGTAGCGGGGGGCGGTGATACGCAGTATTTT. Its protein is CASSLVAGGGDTQYF.